A few counts support the clone carrying this T cell receptor beta chain. What it binds is unknown. The sample comes from a study of CD8 T cells in ankylosing spondylitis. CDR1 DFQATT and CDR2 SNEGSKA come from the germline V gene (reference sequence). CDR3 size: 13 residues. V lost 5 bases to trimming and J lost 7 bases; unmatched junction nucleotides: 6. MiXCR, applied by TCRdb to the 5' RACE reads, yields one record per CDR3 protein. The sample carries hundreds of thousands of distinct CDR3 sequences, around 11% recorded once. Regarding the study as a whole: Among TCR beta sequences, a motif of eight or nine highly homologous variants appeared characteristic of ankylosing spondylitis blood.

The origin of this receptor is a male donor with ankylosing spondylitis. The chain carries TRBV20-1 and TRBJ1-5, with TRBD1 identical over 9 bases. Specimen: blood, either unsorted or a sorted T cell fraction (not recorded which). CDR3 region: CSALGQGRQPQHF. In DNA form, the CDR3 reads TGCAGTGCTCTGGGACAGGGTAGACAGCCCCAGCATTTT.